The TCR beta chain under discussion was sequenced for a study of technical replicates of blood from a handful of donors (dated by TCRdb to the late 2010s). Receptor amplification or capture employed the immunoSEQ multiplex PCR assay. Not all clones reach the TCRdb copy of this immuneACCESS table, which keeps in-frame sequences only. Checked studies attribute under half of the gap to unresolved V genes and leave the rest unexplained. Here the sample has approximately 60,000 clones; 87% occur a single time. Together, the top ten hold 4% to 6.5% of the sample. Details on this clone: Its antigen remains unidentified. No base quality information exists; no much larger clone differs at one position.

Sequencing was done on a sample of PBMCs. The sequence came from a human donor in good health. Some clones in this sample may be carry-over from other donors' samples.

The nucleotide sequence reads TGCGCCAGCAGCCCCTACTCCGGGGGTGGCTACACCTTC. The translation is CASSPYSGGGYTF. The rearranged chain carries TRBV5-1 and TRBJ1-2, with a weak D call of TRBD1 (5 bases match). V and J lose 4 bases and 7 bases, and a span of 14 bases separates them. As encoded in the germline V gene, CDR1 is SGHRS while CDR2 is YFSETQ. Inclusive of the bounding cysteine and phenylalanine, the CDR3 is 13 residues long. Only CDR3 DNA is held: 39 bases, read in frame from base 1.